Each of the 4 T cell receptor beta chains below was sequenced from the same sample in a study of T cell repertoires in cytomegalovirus infection. One entry per CDR3 protein results from TCRdb running MiXCR on the reads. The table has around 210,000 distinct CDR3 sequences, approximately 7% seen once; the top ten hold 6.5%. Sequencing used PBMCs. The receptors shown here come from a human donor in good health (CMV status not recorded). Some clones in this sample may be carry-over from other donors' samples.

The chain combines TRBV20-1 with TRBJ2-7; the D call may be TRBD1 or TRBD2 (5 bases each). V lost 5 bases and J 2 bases, leaving 10 bases between the germline ends. In germline, CDR1 is DFQATT, CDR2 SNEGSKA (reference sequence). The CDR3 sequence is 12 residues long. The CDR3 nucleotides read TGCAGTGCTGACGGGGCGGCCTACGAGCAGTACTTC. Protein sequence: CSADGAAYEQYF.

This rearrangement joins TRBV6-5 to TRBJ2-1; 8 positions match TRBD2. Germline V lookup: CDR1 MNHEY, CDR2 SVGAGI. V dropped 8 bases and J dropped 0; count of bases not matched to a gene: 3. The CDR3 is made up of 14 amino acids. The CDR3 reads CASQAGASYNEQFF. CDR3 DNA: TGTGCCAGCCAAGCGGGGGCCTCCTACAATGAGCAGTTCTTC.

The rearrangement links TRBV20-1 to TRBJ1-1; 12 bases are shared with TRBD1. This CDR3 has 14 residues. V lost 5 bases, J lost 5 bases, and 6 bases stayed unmatched. Germline CDR1 is DFQATT and CDR2 is SNEGSKA (reference sequence). CDR3 region: CSAGTGGAKTEAFF. The DNA for the CDR3 is TGCAGTGCTGGGACAGGGGGCGCAAAGACTGAAGCTTTCTTT.

This clonotype occurred many times. This chain links TRBV6-2 or TRBV6-3 with TRBJ1-1; D gene unclear. The CDR3 spans 18 residues. In germline, CDR1 is MNHEY, CDR2 SVGEGT. V was pared by 5 bases and J by 6 bases, with 28 bases between. CDR3 loop: CASSPPFGGSPRGPEAFF. The CDR3 bases are TGTGCCAGCAGTCCTCCCTTTGGAGGATCCCCTCGAGGGCCTGAAGCTTTCTTT.